The entry below gives a single TCR beta chain sequence along with its context. No antigen is known for it. Germline V lookup: CDR1 SEHNR, CDR2 FQNEAQ (reference sequence). J lost 0 bases, V lost 4 bases, and 10 bases had no gene match. CDR3 length: 17 residues. The sample belongs to a study of a mutant IDH1 vaccine in newly diagnosed glioma. Study-wide context: The sex distribution of treated patients was 62.5% male and 37.5% female, with a mean age of roughly 40 years. Pretreatment consisted of radiotherapy, temozolomide, or both, with most receiving both.

Time point: week 35, safety follow-up. In every dose of vaccine, 300 ug of mutant IDH1 20-mer peptide was given alongside topical imiquimod. Vaccinations, eight in total, occurred in weeks 1, 3, 5, 7, 11, 15, 19, 23. Profiled with immunoSEQ multiplex PCR; TCRdb holds only in-frame clones, not every one. The sample contains around 69,000 clones, around nine tenths of which appear only once. The chain joins TRBV7-9 to TRBJ2-3; TRBD2 agrees at 7 bases. This TCR derives from a man younger than 45 with glioma. The input for sequencing was PBMCs, taken from a glioma patient whose treatment included an IDH1 peptide vaccine. The chain's CDR3 is CASSSPPGGPSTDTQYF. The CDR3 coding sequence is TGTGCCAGCAGCTCCCCACCGGGAGGTCCTAGCACAGATACGCAGTATTTT. Using reference TRBV7-9 and TRBJ2-3 for the parts outside the CDR3, the full variable domain is DTGVSQNPRHKITKRGQNVTFRCDPISEHNRLYWYRQTLGQGPEFLTYFQNEAQLEKSRLLSDRFSAERPKGSFSTLEIQRTEQGDSAMYLCASSSPPGGPSTDTQYFGPGTRLTVL.